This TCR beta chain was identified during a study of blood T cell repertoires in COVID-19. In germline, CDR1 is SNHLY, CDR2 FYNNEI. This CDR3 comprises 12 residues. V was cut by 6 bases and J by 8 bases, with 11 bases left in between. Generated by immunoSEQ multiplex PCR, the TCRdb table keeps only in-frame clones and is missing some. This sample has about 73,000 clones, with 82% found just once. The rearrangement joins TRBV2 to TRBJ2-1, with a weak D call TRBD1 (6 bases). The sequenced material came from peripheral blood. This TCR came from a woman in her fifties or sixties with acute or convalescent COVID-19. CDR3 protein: CASRPDSDEQFF. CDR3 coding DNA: TGTGCCAGCAGGCCGGACAGTGATGAGCAGTTCTTC.